The 3 T cell receptor beta chains reported below all come from one sample, sequenced in a study of blood T cell repertoires in COVID-19. Generated by immunoSEQ multiplex PCR, the TCRdb table keeps only in-frame clones and is missing some. The repertoire includes about 30,000 clones, about 88% of them detected once, and roughly 12% sits in the top ten. The sample consisted of peripheral blood. The receptors come from a human donor in a cohort sampled during active COVID-19. The donor label of this sample is uncertain.

V is TRBV6-6 and J is TRBJ2-1; D uncertain. Germline lookup yields CDR1 MNHNY and CDR2 SVGAGI (reference sequence). V lost 1 base to trimming and J lost 10 bases, with 5 bases between them. There are 11 residues in the CDR3. DNA for the CDR3: TGTGCCAGCAGTTACTTAACAGAGCAGTTCTTC. Protein: CASSYLTEQFF.

The chain carries TRBV5-1 and TRBJ1-2, with D possibly matching TRBD1 (6 bases). The CDR3 consists of 15 residues. Trimming left V 4 bases short and J 2 bases short, with 15 bases between. Germline assignment: CDR1 SGHRS and CDR2 YFSETQ. The CDR3 DNA follows: TGCGCCAGCAGCAGTACAGGGTCTTCGAACTATGGCTACACCTTC. Protein: CASSSTGSSNYGYTF.

The chain is built from TRBV18 and TRBJ1-3; perhaps TRBD1 as D (6 bases). Trimming stripped 2 bases from V and 2 bases from J, with 13 bases between. CDR1 and CDR2 (germline): KGHSH, LQKENI. The CDR3 has 16 amino acids. The CDR3 reads CASSPAGASPGNTIYF. For the CDR3, the DNA is TGTGCCAGCTCACCAGCGGGGGCCTCACCTGGAAACACCATATATTTT.